These 28 T cell receptor beta chains originate from one sample sequenced in a study of T cells in Graves' hyperthyroidism and ophthalmopathy (dated by TCRdb to about 2019). To prepare the library, multiplex PCR was applied. For sequencing, an Illumina HiSeq 2000 was employed. TCR beta CDR3 regions were amplified from RNA transcripts. For the first round of RT-PCR on the TCR CDR3, the HTBI primer set was used together with the Qiagen OneStep RT-PCR kit. TCRdb reprocessing: public reads trimmed at Q25 with fastp, clones called with MiXCR, in-frame beta chains kept. Rows matching on CDR3 protein sequence are summarized as one entry with the most common DNA and genes. In this sample the table shows approximately 610,000 distinct CDR3 sequences, over 12% of which occur a single time. 4% to 5.5% of the sample lies in the top ten. Sequencing input: blood. Source of these receptors: a middle-aged woman with Graves' ophthalmopathy.

This clonotype appeared many times. The V and J genes are TRBV11-2 and TRBJ2-7, with D possibly called TRBD1 or TRBD2 (6 bases each). V lost 3 bases to trimming and J lost 3 bases, with 18 bases between them. CDR3 size: 16 residues. CDR1 and CDR2 (germline): SGHAT, FQNNGV. CDR3 DNA sequence: TGTGCCAGCAGCTTCGGGAACCTAGGGGGGTACTACGAGCAGTACTTC. Amino acids: CASSFGNLGGYYEQYF.

This clonotype was seen a few times. This chain uses TRBV6-1 with TRBJ1-6; 7 bases agree with TRBD1. V lost 5 bases, J lost 7 bases, and 8 bases stayed unmatched. This CDR3 spans 15 amino acids. Germline loops: CDR1 MNHNS, CDR2 SASEGT. CDR3 amino acids: CASSQDRSGNSPLHF. Written as DNA, the CDR3 is TGTGCCAGCAGTCAGGACAGGTCGGGAAATTCACCCCTCCACTTT.

This clonotype was detected many times. The chain is built from TRBV7-9 and TRBJ1-2; D is unresolved. The CDR3 has 12 residues. Per the germline V gene, CDR1 is SEHNR and CDR2 is FQNEAQ (reference sequence). With 3 bases removed from V and 6 bases from J, the gap between germline ends came to 8 bases. CDR3 coding DNA: TGTGCCAGCAGCTTTGACGTACATGGCTACACCTTC. This translates into CASSFDVHGYTF.

This clonotype was seen at least ten times. Here the CDR3 reads CASSLVAGGGDEQYF. The CDR3, as DNA: TGTGCCAGCAGCTTAGTGGCAGGGGGCGGAGACGAGCAGTACTTC. The chain has TRBV11-3 and TRBJ2-7; 8 bases align to TRBD1. Germline CDR1 reads SGHNT; CDR2 reads YENEEA. The CDR3 sequence is 15 residues long. V lost 1 base, J lost 5 bases, and 7 bases stayed unmatched.

In its sample, this clonotype was seen a few times. Germline and junction disagree at one end, which may indicate a read error. The chain carries TRBV27 and TRBJ2-7, with D possibly called TRBD1 or TRBD2 (5 bases each). CDR1 is MNHEY and CDR2 is SMNVEV in the germline V gene (reference sequence). The CDR3 totals 13 residues. For the CDR3, the DNA is TGTGCCAGCAGCTACCGGGACGGCTACGAGCGGTACTTC. This gives the protein CASSYRDGYERYF.

This clonotype has ten or more counts. The chain has TRBV28 and TRBJ2-7; possible D gene TRBD1, 5 bases. The CDR3 covers 14 residues. CDR1 and CDR2 (germline): MDHEN, SYDVKM. V was trimmed by 8 bases and J by 6 bases, leaving 20 bases between them. The CDR3 sequence is CASAKLKGFGEQYF. CDR3 in DNA: TGTGCCAGCGCTAAGCTCAAGGGGTTTGGCGAGCAGTACTTC.

The chain uses TRBV18 and TRBJ2-7, with 9 bases fitting TRBD2. J was trimmed by 3 bases and V by 2 bases; bases with no gene match: 5. Germline V gene lookup returns CDR1 KGHSH and CDR2 LQKENI. The CDR3 extends over 15 amino acids. The CDR3 loop is CASSPWREGSYEQYF. CDR3 nucleotide sequence: TGTGCCAGCTCACCATGGCGGGAGGGGAGCTACGAGCAGTACTTC.

This clonotype has more than one count but fewer than ten. V and J are TRBV28 and TRBJ2-7; weak D call: TRBD2 (6 bases). Per germline, CDR1 MDHEN and CDR2 SYDVKM. Trimming removed 5 bases at V and 2 bases at J, with 19 bases between. The CDR3 contains 16 residues. The DNA of the CDR3 is TGTGCCAGCAGTCGTGCCGGGGACTTAACAACCTACGAGCAGTACTTC. It translates to CASSRAGDLTTYEQYF. The complete variable domain, with remaining parts taken from reference TRBV28 and TRBJ2-7, reads DVKVTQSSRYLVKRTGEKVFLECVQDMDHENMFWYRQDPGLGLRLIYFSYDVKMKEKGDIPEGYSVSREKKERFSLILESASTNQTSMYLCASSRAGDLTTYEQYFGPGTRLTVT.

In this sample, this clonotype turned up many times. The CDR3 DNA sequence: TGTGCCAGCAGCATAAATACGGGGTTCACTGAAGCTTTCTTT. It encodes CASSINTGFTEAFF. This sequence joins TRBV7-2 and TRBJ1-1; D uncertain. CDR1 is SGHTA and CDR2 is FQGNSA in the germline V gene. Trimming removed 5 bases at V and 4 bases at J, with 14 bases between. The CDR3 covers 14 residues.

This clonotype was detected many times. The chain has TRBV4-1 and TRBJ2-5; 9 nucleotides match TRBD2. V lost 2 bases and J lost 5; bases outside the gene matches: 6. The CDR3 runs to 15 residues. Per the germline V gene, CDR1 is MGHRA and CDR2 is YSYEKL. CDR3 in amino acids: CASSQFGTSYETQYF. In DNA form, the CDR3 reads TGCGCCAGCAGCCAATTCGGGACTAGCTACGAGACCCAGTACTTC.

The gene calls are TRBV2 and TRBJ1-4; D gene uncertain. Germline V lookup: CDR1 SNHLY, CDR2 FYNNEI. The CDR3 consists of 15 residues. Trimming removed 0 bases at V and 7 bases at J, with 12 bases between. This CDR3 reads CASSEAFSGSEKLFF. As DNA, the CDR3 is TGTGCCAGCAGTGAAGCGTTCAGTGGGAGTGAAAAACTGTTTTTT.

The chain carries TRBV19 and TRBJ2-7; TRBD1 is a possible D gene (6 bases). V was pared by 3 bases and J by 2 bases, with 14 bases between. The germline gives CDR1 LNHDA, CDR2 SQIVND (reference sequence). This CDR3 has 15 residues. CDR3 amino acids: CASSIPGQTTYEQYF. The CDR3 DNA sequence: TGTGCCAGTAGTATCCCCGGACAGACAACCTACGAGCAGTACTTC.

This clonotype was detected only a few times. V and J are TRBV12-3 or TRBV12-4 and TRBJ2-5, with 14 bases that match TRBD2. The V gene end was trimmed by 7 bases and the J gene end by 4 bases; junction bases not matched to a gene: 8. There are 16 residues in the CDR3. In nucleotides, the CDR3 is TGTGCCAGCACCATCGGACTAGCGGGAGGTTTAGAGACCCAGTACTTC. Translated: CASTIGLAGGLETQYF.

This clonotype was seen repeatedly, ten times or more. The rearrangement uses TRBV25-1 and TRBJ2-2; TRBD2 matches at 7 bases. The germline V gene has CDR1 MGHDK and CDR2 SYGVNS. The trim removed 5 bases at V and 1 base at J, leaving 7 bases unmatched. The CDR3 spans 16 residues. The CDR3 nucleotides are TGTGCCAGCAGTTCTCCTAGCGGTGAGAACACCGGGGAGCTGTTTTTT. Translating gives CASSSPSGENTGELFF.

V gene TRBV6-1 combines with J gene TRBJ2-5; D gene uncertain. Between the trimmed V and J ends, which lost 1 base and 1 base, there was a span of 10 bases. This CDR3 is 15 amino acids long. The germline gives CDR1 MNHNS, CDR2 SASEGT. The CDR3 DNA reads as TGTGCCAGCAGTGAAGTTCCCACCAGCCAAGAGACCCAGTACTTC. Translating gives CASSEVPTSQETQYF.

This clonotype was seen ten or more times. The V call is TRBV27, the J call TRBJ1-1; D is unclear. V lost 3 bases and J 5 bases, leaving 13 bases between the germline ends. Per the germline V gene, CDR1 is MNHEY and CDR2 is SMNVEV (reference sequence). The CDR3 is 14 residues long. The CDR3 DNA is TGTGCCAGCAGTTTTGCGGGCTTTGGAACTGAAGCTTTCTTT. As protein: CASSFAGFGTEAFF.

This clonotype showed up many times. The genes are TRBV28 and TRBJ2-2; TRBD1 might be the D (5 bases). Germline assignment: CDR1 MDHEN and CDR2 SYDVKM. The length of the CDR3 is 14 residues. Trimming removed 4 bases at V and 3 bases at J, with 9 bases between. The CDR3: CASSSPRDTGELFF. The CDR3 DNA follows: TGTGCCAGCAGTTCGCCCAGGGACACCGGGGAGCTGTTTTTT.

The genes are TRBV6-1 and TRBJ2-5; 10 bases map to TRBD1. Germline CDR1 reads MNHNS; CDR2 reads SASEGT. There are 17 residues in the CDR3. V gave up 6 bases and J gave up 4 bases; unmatched junction bases: 14. CDR3 loop: CASRLLTGGRGRETQYF. Written as DNA, the CDR3 is TGTGCCAGCAGACTTTTGACAGGGGGCAGGGGGAGAGAGACCCAGTACTTC.

This clonotype was recorded at least ten times. The V call is TRBV25-1, the J call TRBJ2-2; tentatively, D is TRBD1 or TRBD2 (7 bases each). The CDR3 consists of 18 residues. Germline V lookup: CDR1 MGHDK, CDR2 SYGVNS. Trimming removed 0 bases from V and 5 bases from J, with 19 bases in between. The CDR3 DNA reads TGTGCCAGCAGTGAATACGGGACAGCGCGCGGGGGAACCGGGGAGCTGTTTTTT. Encoded protein: CASSEYGTARGGTGELFF.

This clonotype was detected ten times or more. CDR3 amino acids: CASSYVAEPNYGYTF. The CDR3 DNA reads TGTGCCAGCAGTTATGTCGCGGAACCTAACTATGGCTACACCTTC. This sequence joins TRBV6-5 and TRBJ1-2, with D uncertain. Trimming took 3 bases from V and 0 from J, leaving 11 bases between them. The CDR3 contains 15 residues. CDR1 is MNHEY and CDR2 is SVGAGI in the germline V gene.

The sample holds many counts of this clonotype. The chain recombines TRBV6-5 with TRBJ1-2, with TRBD1 identical over 8 bases. After removal of 6 bases from V and 3 bases from J, the junction contained 9 bases not matched to a gene. Germline lookup yields CDR1 MNHEY and CDR2 SVGAGI. CDR3 length: 15 residues. CDR3: CASRTQGARDYGYTF. The CDR3 region has the DNA TGTGCCAGCAGAACCCAGGGGGCGAGGGACTATGGCTACACCTTC.

Ten or more counts support this clonotype. The V call is TRBV6-1, the J call TRBJ1-1; 7 nucleotides agree with TRBD1. V was clipped by 5 bases and J by 4 bases; unmatched bases: 7. The CDR3 runs 14 residues. Germline CDR1 reads MNHNS; CDR2 reads SASEGT. CDR3 protein: CASSRQGGGTEAFF. As DNA, the CDR3 is TGTGCCAGCAGTCGACAGGGCGGGGGCACTGAAGCTTTCTTT.

Many counts were recorded for this clonotype. This chain links TRBV25-1 with TRBJ2-7; D may be TRBD1 or TRBD2 (5 bases each). This CDR3 region has 13 residues. Germline CDR1 reads MGHDK; CDR2 reads SYGVNS. V was clipped by 4 bases and J by 2 bases, with 9 bases between them. The CDR3 DNA reads as TGTGCCAGCAGTGGGGACGGACCCTACGAGCAGTACTTC. This encodes CASSGDGPYEQYF.

The chain carries TRBV19 and TRBJ2-7; D may match TRBD1 or TRBD2 (6 bases each). V was cut by 5 bases and J by 4 bases, with 18 bases left in between. The V gene's germline CDR1 is LNHDA and CDR2 SQIVND (reference sequence). This CDR3 has 15 residues. CDR3: CASSPGAGKRYEQYF. DNA for the CDR3: TGTGCCAGTAGTCCGGGGGCGGGGAAGAGATACGAGCAGTACTTC.

This clonotype was observed many times. As DNA, the CDR3 is TGTGCCAGCAGTCTCCCTAGCGGGAAGAGCCCCTACAATGAGCAGTTCTTC. Amino acids: CASSLPSGKSPYNEQFF. The rearrangement uses TRBV28 and TRBJ2-1, with 9 bases that match TRBD2. Germline V gene data show CDR1 as MDHEN and CDR2 as SYDVKM. The CDR3 covers 17 residues. The V and J ends lost 5 bases and 2 bases, in that order; junction bases with no gene match: 10. The full variable domain, with the rest looked up from reference TRBV28 and TRBJ2-1, is DVKVTQSSRYLVKRTGEKVFLECVQDMDHENMFWYRQDPGLGLRLIYFSYDVKMKEKGDIPEGYSVSREKKERFSLILESASTNQTSMYLCASSLPSGKSPYNEQFFGPGTRLTVL.

This clonotype showed up many times. V is TRBV6-1 and J is TRBJ2-7, with D perhaps TRBD2 (6 bases). V gave up 6 bases and J gave up 4 bases, with 7 bases separating them. CDR3 length equals 11 residues. Germline-derived CDR1 and CDR2 are MNHNS and SASEGT. This CDR3 reads CASREGYEQYF. The CDR3 DNA sequence: TGTGCCAGCAGGGAGGGTTACGAGCAGTACTTC.

This clonotype was seen a few times. The V gene is TRBV7-3, the J gene TRBJ2-7; TRBD1 matches at 8 bases. The CDR3 loop spans 14 amino acids. Germline loops: CDR1 SGHTA, CDR2 FQGTGA. The ends lost 4 bases at V and 5 bases at J; junction bases unmatched: 7. CDR3 sequence: CASSSYPGQDEQYF. DNA for the CDR3: TGTGCCAGCAGCTCCTACCCGGGACAGGACGAGCAGTACTTC.

This clonotype was recorded a few times. The chain couples TRBV29-1 to TRBJ1-1, with 8 bases matching TRBD1. CDR1 and CDR2 from the germline V gene are SQVTM and ANQGSEA. The CDR3 runs to 13 residues. V lost 5 bases to trimming and J lost 5 bases; unmatched junction nucleotides: 7. CDR3: CSVLQGGGTEAFF. DNA of the CDR3: TGCAGCGTTCTACAGGGGGGAGGGACTGAAGCTTTCTTT.